One sample yielded the 7 T cell receptor beta chains listed below, sequenced in a study of cytomegalovirus exposure and HLA in healthy donors. Vbeta (60) and Jbeta (13) primers were used in the PCR. TCRdb's table, derived via immunoSEQ multiplex PCR, lists solely in-frame clones and lacks some. The sample consists of about 38,000 clones, 60% to 75% of them appearing once. The sequenced material came from PBMCs. The receptors derive from a man aged 25-45 years in good health and CMV-seronegative.

The rearrangement joins TRBV11-3 to TRBJ2-2, with D tentatively TRBD1 (5 bases). V lost 5 bases to trimming and J lost 6 bases, with 10 bases between them. Germline CDR1 SGHNT, CDR2 YENEEA. This CDR3 spans 13 amino acids. CDR3: CASSVLGPGELFF. The CDR3 DNA is TGTGCCAGCAGCGTGTTGGGGCCCGGGGAGCTGTTTTTT.

The chain is built from TRBV18 and TRBJ1-1; unclear D gene. In germline, CDR1 is KGHSH, CDR2 LQKENI. The V gene lost 0 bases and the J gene lost 6 bases, with 5 bases spanning the gap. There are 12 residues in the CDR3. This CDR3 reads CASSPPAAEAFF. CDR3 nucleotide sequence: TGTGCCAGCTCACCACCGGCGGCTGAAGCTTTCTTT.

CDR3 sequence reads: CASSPSGGDGYGYTF. The CDR3 DNA reads as TGTGCCAGCAGCCCCAGCGGGGGGGACGGCTATGGCTACACCTTC. This chain joins TRBV7-9 and TRBJ1-2; the D gene is possibly TRBD1 (5 bases). Trimming took 5 bases from V and 4 from J, leaving 17 bases between them. Germline CDR1 reads SEHNR; CDR2 reads FQNEAQ (reference sequence). CDR3 length: 15 residues. The variable domain in full, completed from reference TRBV7-9 and TRBJ1-2, reads DTGVSQNPRHKITKRGQNVTFRCDPISEHNRLYWYRQTLGQGPEFLTYFQNEAQLEKSRLLSDRFSAERPKGSFSTLEIQRTEQGDSAMYLCASSPSGGDGYGYTFGSGTRLTVV.

The V gene is TRBV6-1, the J gene TRBJ1-3; D gene ambiguous. The V end was cut by 7 bases, the J end by 0 bases, with 7 bases between. The CDR3 is 13 residues long. Germline loops: CDR1 MNHNS, CDR2 SASEGT. This CDR3 reads CASTDTSGNTIYF. The CDR3, as DNA: TGTGCCAGCACAGACACCTCTGGAAACACCATATATTTT.

This clone was seen a single time. V gene TRBV7-9 combines with J gene TRBJ1-2, with D possibly being TRBD1 (5 bases). Germline assignment: CDR1 SEHNR and CDR2 FQNEAQ (reference sequence). The V end lost 5 bases, the J end lost 0 bases, and 13 bases lay between the germline ends. CDR3 length: 15 amino acids. DNA of the CDR3: TGTGCCAGCAGCACAGGCGCCTCATCTAACTATGGCTACACCTTC. Amino acid sequence: CASSTGASSNYGYTF.

The sample holds one count of this clone. This chain connects TRBV6-4 to TRBJ1-6; D is unresolved. CDR1 and CDR2 (germline): MRHNA, SNTAGT. Trimming removed 4 bases at V and 10 bases at J, with 8 bases between. The CDR3 consists of 12 residues. For the CDR3, the DNA is TGTGCCAGCAGTGGAGGAGGATCACCCCTCCACTTT. The encoded protein is CASSGGGSPLHF.

The chain combines TRBV18 with TRBJ1-5, with D possibly matching TRBD1 (5 bases). The CDR3 extends over 15 amino acids. Trimming shortened V by 0 bases and J by 1 base, and 7 bases separated the two germline ends. Germline-derived CDR1 and CDR2 are KGHSH and LQKENI. The CDR3 here is CASSPPGGSNQPQHF. CDR3 bases: TGTGCCAGCTCACCACCCGGGGGGAGCAATCAGCCCCAGCATTTT.